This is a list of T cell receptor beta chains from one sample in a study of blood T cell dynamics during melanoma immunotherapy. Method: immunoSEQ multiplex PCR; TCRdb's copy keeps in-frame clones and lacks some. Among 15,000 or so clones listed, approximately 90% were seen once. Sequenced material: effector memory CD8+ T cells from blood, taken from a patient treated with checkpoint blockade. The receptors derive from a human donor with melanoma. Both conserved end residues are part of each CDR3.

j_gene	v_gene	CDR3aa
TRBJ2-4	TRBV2	CASSDEVEELAKNIQYF
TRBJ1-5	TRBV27	CASSLGQGGQPQHF
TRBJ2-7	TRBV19	CASSPSRVTGTYEQYF
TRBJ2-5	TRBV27	CASSFGLSGETQYF
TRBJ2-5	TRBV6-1	CASSGDRAQETQYF
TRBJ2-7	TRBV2	CASSELGYEQYF
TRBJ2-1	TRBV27	CASSSGLAFEQFF
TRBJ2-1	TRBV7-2	CASSFSIDEQFF
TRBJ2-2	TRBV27	CASSLSSRVANGELFF
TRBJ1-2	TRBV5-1	CASSQGGLDYGYTF
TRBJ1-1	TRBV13	CASSGGSDTEAFF
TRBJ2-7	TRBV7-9	CASSFTGTSGEQYF
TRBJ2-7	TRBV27	CASSPSRTGGNYEQYF
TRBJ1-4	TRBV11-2	CASKGDTGLENEKLFF
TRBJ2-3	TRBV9	CASSASLEGTDTQYF
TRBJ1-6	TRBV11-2	CASTTPGSHSPLHF
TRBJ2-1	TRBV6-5	CASSYSIQSAYNEQFF
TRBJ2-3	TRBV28	CASSFTTRGFKNTQYF
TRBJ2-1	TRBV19	CASTWRDRGLNEQFF
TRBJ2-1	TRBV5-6	CASSSWQLLSSYNEQFF
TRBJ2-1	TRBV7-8	CASSPSESSYNEQFF
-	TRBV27	CASSFGQGYEQYF
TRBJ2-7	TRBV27	CASSLSFTYEQYF
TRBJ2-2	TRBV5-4	CASSLGIVTDGELFF
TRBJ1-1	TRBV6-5	CASSQSGNTEAFF
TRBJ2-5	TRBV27	CASSWGETQYF
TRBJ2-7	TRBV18	CASSRDRLDYEQYF
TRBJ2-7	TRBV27	CASSRDRESYSYEQYF
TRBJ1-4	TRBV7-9	CASSWSAQDEKLFF
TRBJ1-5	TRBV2	CASSEGQGNQPQHF
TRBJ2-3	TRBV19	CASSTGDTDTQYF
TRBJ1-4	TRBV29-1	CSATGDREKLFF
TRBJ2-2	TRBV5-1	CASSLGQGAAGELFF
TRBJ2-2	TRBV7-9	CASSDPTGRDTGELFF
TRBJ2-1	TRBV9	CASSVEDGAVPYNEQFF
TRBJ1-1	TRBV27	CASSLSIETNTEAFF
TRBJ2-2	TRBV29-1	CSATSPGDTGELFF
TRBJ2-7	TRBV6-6	CASSQGDGSSYEQYF
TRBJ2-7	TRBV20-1	CSAPDTYEQYF
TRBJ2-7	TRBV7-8	CASSLVSYEQYF
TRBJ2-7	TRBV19	CASSLEESYEQYF
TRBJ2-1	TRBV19	CASIGSWGNTNEQFF
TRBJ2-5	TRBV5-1	CASSFVVGAAQETQYF
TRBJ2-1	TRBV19	CASSVYVGDYNEQFF
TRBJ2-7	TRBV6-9	CASSYSPAYEQYF
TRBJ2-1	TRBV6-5	CASSPLGNEQFF